This T cell receptor (beta chain) was identified during a study of cytomegalovirus exposure and HLA in healthy donors. Across the whole study: Membership in the Caucasian-associated ancestry cluster was found for 81% of a few hundred genotyped donors.

V was clipped by 5 bases and J by 10 bases; unmatched bases: 13. The CDR3 spans 14 residues. The germline V gene encodes CDR1 MNHEY and CDR2 SMNVEV (reference sequence). To note about this clone: Its matching antigen is unknown.

Study results and caveats: Later analysis demonstrated an association between a missense DCLRE1C variant and TCR beta V- and J-gene trimming.

The PCR employed 60 Vbeta primers together with 13 Jbeta primers. The method was immunoSEQ multiplex PCR; TCRdb's version includes in-frame clones alone and lacks a portion of them. The table includes approximately 90,000 clones, roughly four fifths detected once. The sequenced material came from PBMCs. The chain couples TRBV27 to TRBJ1-1; 7 bases agree with TRBD1. This sequence was found in a young man in good health and CMV-seronegative. This chain's CDR3 is CASSRDPGQFVAFF. In DNA form, the CDR3 reads TGTGCCAGCAGTCGGGATCCGGGACAGTTTGTAGCTTTCTTT.